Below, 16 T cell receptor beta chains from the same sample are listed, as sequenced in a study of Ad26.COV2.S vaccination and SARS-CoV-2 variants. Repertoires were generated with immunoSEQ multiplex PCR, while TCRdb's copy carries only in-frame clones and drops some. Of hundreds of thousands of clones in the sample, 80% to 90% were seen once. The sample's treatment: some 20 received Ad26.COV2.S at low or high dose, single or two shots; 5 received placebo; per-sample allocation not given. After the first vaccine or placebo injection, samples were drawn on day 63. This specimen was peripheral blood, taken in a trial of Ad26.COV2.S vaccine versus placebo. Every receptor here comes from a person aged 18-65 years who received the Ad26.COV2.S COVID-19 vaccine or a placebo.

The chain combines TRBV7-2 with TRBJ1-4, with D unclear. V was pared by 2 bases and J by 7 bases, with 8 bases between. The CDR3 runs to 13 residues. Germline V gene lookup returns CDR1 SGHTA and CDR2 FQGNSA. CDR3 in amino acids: CASSLSRVEKLFF. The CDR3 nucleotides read TGTGCCAGCAGCTTAAGTAGAGTTGAAAAACTGTTTTTT. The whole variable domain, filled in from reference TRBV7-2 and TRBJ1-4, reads GAGVSQSPSNKVTEKGKDVELRCDPISGHTALYWYRQSLGQGLEFLIYFQGNSAPDKSGLPSDRFSAERTGGSVSTLTIQRTQQEDSAVYLCASSLSRVEKLFFGSGTQLSVL.

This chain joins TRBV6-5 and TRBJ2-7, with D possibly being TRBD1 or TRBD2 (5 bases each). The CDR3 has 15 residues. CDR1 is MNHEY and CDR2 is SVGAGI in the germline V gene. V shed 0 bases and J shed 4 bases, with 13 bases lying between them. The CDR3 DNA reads TGTGCCAGCAGTTACTCCGGGGCAGGGTTGTACGAGCAGTACTTC. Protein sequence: CASSYSGAGLYEQYF.

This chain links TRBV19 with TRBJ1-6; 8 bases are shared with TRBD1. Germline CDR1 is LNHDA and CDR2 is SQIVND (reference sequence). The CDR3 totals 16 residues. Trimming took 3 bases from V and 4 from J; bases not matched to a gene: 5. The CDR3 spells CASSMVTGGYNSPLHF. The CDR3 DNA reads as TGTGCCAGTAGTATGGTCACAGGGGGGTATAATTCACCCCTCCACTTT.

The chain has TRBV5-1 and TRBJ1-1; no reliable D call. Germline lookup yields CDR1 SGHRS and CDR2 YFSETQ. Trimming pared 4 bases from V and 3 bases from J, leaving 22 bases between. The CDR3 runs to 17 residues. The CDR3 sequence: CASSLTRDNAMDTEAFF. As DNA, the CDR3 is TGCGCCAGCAGCCTCACAAGAGATAACGCGATGGACACTGAAGCTTTCTTT.

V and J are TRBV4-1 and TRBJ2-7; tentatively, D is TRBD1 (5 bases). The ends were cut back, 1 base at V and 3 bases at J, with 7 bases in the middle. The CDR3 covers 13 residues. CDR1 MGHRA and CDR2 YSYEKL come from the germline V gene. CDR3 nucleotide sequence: TGCGCCAGCAGCCAAGTCCAGGGCTACGAGCAGTACTTC. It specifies CASSQVQGYEQYF.

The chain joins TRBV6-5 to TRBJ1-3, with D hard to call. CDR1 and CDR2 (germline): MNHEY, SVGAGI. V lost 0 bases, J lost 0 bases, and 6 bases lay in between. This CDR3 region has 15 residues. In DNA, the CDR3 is TGTGCCAGCAGTTACTCACCGAGCTCTGGAAACACCATATATTTT. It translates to CASSYSPSSGNTIYF.

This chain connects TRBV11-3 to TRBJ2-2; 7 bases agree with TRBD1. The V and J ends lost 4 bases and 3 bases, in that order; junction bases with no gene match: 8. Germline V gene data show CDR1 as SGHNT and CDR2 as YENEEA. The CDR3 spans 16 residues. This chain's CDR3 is CASSSFSGTDTGELFF. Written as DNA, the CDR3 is TGTGCCAGCAGCTCGTTTTCCGGGACAGACACCGGGGAGCTGTTTTTT. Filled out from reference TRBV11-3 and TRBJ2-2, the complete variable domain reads EAGVVQSPRYKIIEKKQPVAFWCNPISGHNTLYWYLQNLGQGPELLIRYENEEAVDDSQLPKDRFSAERLKGVDSTLKIQPAELGDSAVYLCASSSFSGTDTGELFFGEGSRLTVL.

The CDR3 DNA reads as TGTGCCAGCAGCTTAGTGGGGGGACTAGCCGGGGAGACCCAGTACTTC. Amino acid sequence: CASSLVGGLAGETQYF. This chain links TRBV7-9 with TRBJ2-5; 9 bases map to TRBD2. The V gene's germline CDR1 is SEHNR and CDR2 FQNEAQ (reference sequence). The CDR3 runs to 16 residues. V lost 1 base to trimming and J lost 5 bases; unmatched junction nucleotides: 8.

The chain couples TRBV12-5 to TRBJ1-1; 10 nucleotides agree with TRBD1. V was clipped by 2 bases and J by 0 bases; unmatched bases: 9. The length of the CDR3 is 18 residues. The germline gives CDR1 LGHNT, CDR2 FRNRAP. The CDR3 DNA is TGTGCTAGTGGTTTGCTGAAGACAGGGGGCATTATGAACACTGAAGCTTTCTTT. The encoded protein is CASGLLKTGGIMNTEAFF.

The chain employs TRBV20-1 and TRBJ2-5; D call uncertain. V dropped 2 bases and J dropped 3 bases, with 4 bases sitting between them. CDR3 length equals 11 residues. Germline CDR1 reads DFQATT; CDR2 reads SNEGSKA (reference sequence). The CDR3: CSARTEETQYF. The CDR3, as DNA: TGCAGTGCTAGAACGGAAGAGACCCAGTACTTC.

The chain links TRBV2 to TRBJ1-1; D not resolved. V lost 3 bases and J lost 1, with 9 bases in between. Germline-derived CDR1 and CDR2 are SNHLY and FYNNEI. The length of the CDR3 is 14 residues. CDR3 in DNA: TGTGCCAGCAGTGAGTGGATTTCGAACACTGAAGCTTTCTTT. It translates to CASSEWISNTEAFF.

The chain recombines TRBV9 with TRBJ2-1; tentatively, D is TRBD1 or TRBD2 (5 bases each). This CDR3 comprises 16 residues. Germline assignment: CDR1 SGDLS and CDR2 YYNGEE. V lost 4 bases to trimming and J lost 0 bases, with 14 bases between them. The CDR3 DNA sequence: TGTGCCAGCAGCTCACGGGGCCAGAGCTCCTACAATGAGCAGTTCTTC. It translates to CASSSRGQSSYNEQFF.

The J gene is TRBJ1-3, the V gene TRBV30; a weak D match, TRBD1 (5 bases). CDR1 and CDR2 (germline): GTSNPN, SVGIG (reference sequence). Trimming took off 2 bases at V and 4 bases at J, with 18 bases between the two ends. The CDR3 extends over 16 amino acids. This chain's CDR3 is CAWSPHQMGTGNTIYF. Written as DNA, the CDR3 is TGTGCCTGGAGTCCACACCAGATGGGGACGGGAAACACCATATATTTT.

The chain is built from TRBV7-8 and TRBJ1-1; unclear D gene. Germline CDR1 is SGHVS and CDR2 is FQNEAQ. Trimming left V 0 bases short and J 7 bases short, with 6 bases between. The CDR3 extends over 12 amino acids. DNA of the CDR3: TGTGCCAGCAGCTTAGCAGTGGGTGAAGCTTTCTTT. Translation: CASSLAVGEAFF.

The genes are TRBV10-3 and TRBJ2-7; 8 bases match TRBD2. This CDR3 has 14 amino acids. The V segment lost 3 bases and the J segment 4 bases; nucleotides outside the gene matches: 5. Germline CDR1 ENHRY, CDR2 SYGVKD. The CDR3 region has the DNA TGTGCCATCAGTGAAAGGTCTAGCGGGTACGAGCAGTACTTC. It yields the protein CAISERSSGYEQYF.

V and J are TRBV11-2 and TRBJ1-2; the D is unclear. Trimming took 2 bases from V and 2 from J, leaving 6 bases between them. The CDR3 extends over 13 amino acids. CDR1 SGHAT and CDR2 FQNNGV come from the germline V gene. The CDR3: CASSLSWNYGYTF. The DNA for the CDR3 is TGTGCCAGCAGCTTATCCTGGAACTATGGCTACACCTTC.